One sample yielded the 31 T cell receptor beta chains listed below, sequenced in a study of blood T cell repertoires in COVID-19. Clones were sequenced by immunoSEQ multiplex PCR, and TCRdb holds only the in-frame ones, with some missing. The sample shows 100,000 or so clones, more than 75% of them seen only once. The specimen sequenced was peripheral blood. The source of these receptors is a human donor in a cohort sampled during active COVID-19.

The chain couples TRBV7-8 to TRBJ1-1; 8 nucleotides line up with TRBD1. Germline V gives CDR1 SGHVS, CDR2 FQNEAQ. This CDR3 has 17 residues. J gave up 1 base and V 2 bases, and 9 bases lay outside the gene matches. CDR3 sequence reads: CASSLKTTGEKNTEAFF. The CDR3 nucleotides read TGTGCCAGCAGCTTAAAAACGACAGGGGAGAAGAACACTGAAGCTTTCTTT.

This clone was counted between two and nine times. The chain's CDR3 is CASSQTDRVYGYTF. The CDR3 bases are TGTGCCAGCAGTCAAACTGACAGGGTCTATGGCTACACCTTC. This chain links TRBV6-6 with TRBJ1-2; 7 nucleotides line up with TRBD1. CDR1 and CDR2 from the germline V gene are MNHNY and SVGAGI (reference sequence). V trimming: 5 bases; J trimming: 4 bases; junction bases outside the gene matches: 7. The CDR3 consists of 14 residues.

The chain employs TRBV6-6 and TRBJ2-1; 9 bases are shared with TRBD1. This CDR3 has 15 amino acids. The ends lost 5 bases at V and 6 bases at J; junction bases unmatched: 8. Germline V lookup: CDR1 MNHNY, CDR2 SVGAGI (reference sequence). The CDR3 loop is CASSRTGTGLNEQFF. The CDR3 region has the DNA TGTGCCAGCAGTCGTACCGGGACAGGGCTCAATGAGCAGTTCTTC.

The chain employs TRBV4-1 and TRBJ2-2, with D possibly being TRBD2 (6 bases). The CDR3 runs 15 residues. V lost 4 bases and J lost 5, with 14 bases in between. CDR1 and CDR2 (germline): MGHRA, YSYEKL. The CDR3 loop reads CASSRGTPVTGELFF. The CDR3 region has the DNA TGCGCCAGCAGCCGCGGGACTCCCGTGACCGGGGAGCTGTTTTTT.

This chain links TRBV5-1 with TRBJ2-1; the match to TRBD2 covers 9 bases. This CDR3 spans 18 amino acids. With V trimmed by 2 bases and J by 9 bases, 18 bases remained unmatched. CDR1 is SGHRS and CDR2 is YFSETQ in the germline V gene. CDR3 nucleotide sequence: TGCGCCAGCAGCTTAAGATTAGCGGGAGAAGGAGTGCCGGGTGAGCAGTTCTTC. It is translated as CASSLRLAGEGVPGEQFF. Full variable domain (missing parts from reference TRBV5-1 and TRBJ2-1): KAGVTQTPRYLIKTRGQQVTLSCSPISGHRSVSWYQQTPGQGLQFLFEYFSETQRNKGNFPGRFSGRQFSNSRSEMNVSTLELGDSALYLCASSLRLAGEGVPGEQFFGPGTRLTVL.

This clone has a single count. The chain is built from TRBV19 and TRBJ1-1, with D tentatively TRBD1 (6 bases). The V and J ends lost 2 bases and 3 bases respectively, with 10 bases between them. The CDR3 is 14 residues long. Per germline, CDR1 LNHDA and CDR2 SQIVND (reference sequence). As DNA, the CDR3 is TGTGCCAGTAGTATACAGGGGAGGGACACTGAAGCTTTCTTT. As protein: CASSIQGRDTEAFF. The full variable domain, its missing parts supplied by reference TRBV19 and TRBJ1-1, is DGGITQSPKYLFRKEGQNVTLSCEQNLNHDAMYWYRQDPGQGLRLIYYSQIVNDFQKGDIAEGYSVSREKKESFPLTVTSAQKNPTAFYLCASSIQGRDTEAFFGQGTRLTVV.

The rearrangement uses TRBV2 and TRBJ2-1, with TRBD2 matching over 8 bases. Per the germline V gene, CDR1 is SNHLY and CDR2 is FYNNEI. Unmatched junction bases numbered 8, after V lost 8 bases and J lost 5 bases. The CDR3 extends over 14 amino acids. The CDR3 nucleotides read TGTGCCAGCGCGTCTAGCGGGCACAACAATGAGCAGTTCTTC. This translates into CASASSGHNNEQFF.

The chain links TRBV28 to TRBJ2-5; 16 nucleotides line up with TRBD2. J gave up 7 bases and V 5 bases, and 4 bases lay outside the gene matches. CDR1 and CDR2 from the germline V gene are MDHEN and SYDVKM. This CDR3 has 15 residues. The CDR3 DNA reads TGTGCCAGCAGTGGGACTAGCGGGAGGGTGGGGACCCAGTACTTC. Residues: CASSGTSGRVGTQYF. The full variable domain, with the rest looked up from reference TRBV28 and TRBJ2-5, is DVKVTQSSRYLVKRTGEKVFLECVQDMDHENMFWYRQDPGLGLRLIYFSYDVKMKEKGDIPEGYSVSREKKERFSLILESASTNQTSMYLCASSGTSGRVGTQYFGPGTRLLVL.

The genes are TRBV28 and TRBJ2-5; TRBD1 aligns across 9 bases. J lost 4 bases, V lost 3 bases, and 6 bases had no gene match. This CDR3 is built from 15 residues. In germline, CDR1 is MDHEN, CDR2 SYDVKM. CDR3 protein: CASSLGGTGRETQYF. The CDR3 DNA follows: TGTGCCAGCAGTTTGGGGGGGACAGGGAGAGAGACCCAGTACTTC.

The chain is built from TRBV5-1 and TRBJ2-2; 11 nucleotides match TRBD1. V gave up 0 bases and J gave up 11 bases; unmatched junction bases: 6. CDR1 SGHRS and CDR2 YFSETQ come from the germline V gene. This CDR3 is built from 15 residues. This CDR3 reads CASSLGRTGGSELFF. CDR3 sequence (DNA): TGCGCCAGCAGCTTGGGCAGGACAGGGGGCAGTGAGCTGTTTTTT.

This rearrangement joins TRBV19 to TRBJ2-3; possible D gene TRBD1, 5 bases. CDR1 and CDR2 from the germline V gene are LNHDA and SQIVND (reference sequence). The CDR3 sequence is 15 residues long. The V end lost 4 bases, the J end lost 1 base, and 12 bases lay between the germline ends. Written as DNA, the CDR3 is TGTGCCAGTAGTACCCAGGGAAGGGGCACAGATACGCAGTATTTT. Encoded protein: CASSTQGRGTDTQYF.

The gene calls are TRBV7-6 and TRBJ2-7; a possible D gene is TRBD1 (8 bases). Germline V gene lookup returns CDR1 SGHVS and CDR2 FNYEAQ. The length of the CDR3 is 15 residues. V lost 0 bases and J 7 bases, leaving 16 bases between the germline ends. This CDR3 reads CASSLAVTGGEEQYF. The CDR3 DNA reads as TGTGCCAGCAGCTTAGCGGTCACAGGGGGGGAAGAGCAGTACTTC.

The chain uses TRBV6-5 and TRBJ2-4; 8 nucleotides match TRBD1. Germline values: CDR1 MNHEY, CDR2 SVGAGI. CDR3 size: 14 residues. V lost 2 bases to trimming and J lost 5 bases; unmatched junction nucleotides: 2. Here the CDR3 reads CASSYGTGENIQYF. The CDR3 bases are TGTGCCAGCAGTTACGGGACAGGAGAAAACATTCAGTACTTC.

The chain is built from TRBV5-4 and TRBJ1-2; maybe TRBD1 (6 bases). There are 15 residues in the CDR3. The ends were cut back, 4 bases at V and 4 bases at J, with 17 bases in the middle. Germline V gene sequence: CDR1 SGHNT, CDR2 YYREEE (reference sequence). This CDR3 reads CASSPDYRESYGYTF. The CDR3 coding sequence is TGTGCCAGCAGCCCAGATTACAGGGAGAGCTATGGCTACACCTTC. The full variable domain, in which reference TRBV5-4 and TRBJ1-2 provide the parts outside the CDR3, is ETGVTQSPTHLIKTRGQQVTLRCSSQSGHNTVSWYQQALGQGPQFIFQYYREEENGRGNFPPRFSGLQFPNYSSELNVNALELDDSALYLCASSPDYRESYGYTFGSGTRLTVV.

V usage is TRBV19 and J usage is TRBJ2-2, with D possibly TRBD2 on 6 matching bases. V was cut by 5 bases and J by 4 bases, with 14 bases left in between. Germline V gives CDR1 LNHDA, CDR2 SQIVND (reference sequence). The CDR3 length is 15 residues. The CDR3 DNA sequence: TGTGCCAGTAGTTCTCAGCGCGGGGTCACCGGGGAGCTGTTTTTT. Residues: CASSSQRGVTGELFF.

The V call is TRBV28, the J call TRBJ1-5, with 7 bases fitting TRBD1. CDR3 size: 14 residues. From germline, CDR1 is MDHEN and CDR2 SYDVKM. J gave up 4 bases and V 6 bases, and 6 bases lay outside the gene matches. CDR3 DNA: TGTGCCAGCAGCCCAGGGGGTACAAATCAGCCCCAGCATTTT. Encoded protein: CASSPGGTNQPQHF.

The rearrangement links TRBV6-5 to TRBJ2-3, with unresolved D. CDR1 MNHEY and CDR2 SVGAGI come from the germline V gene. This CDR3 has 12 amino acids. Between the trimmed V and J ends, which lost 5 bases and 2 bases, there was a span of 5 bases. The DNA of the CDR3 is TGTGCCAGCAGTCAGGACACAGATACGCAGTATTTT. Its translation: CASSQDTDTQYF.

The chain recombines TRBV28 with TRBJ1-5, with 8 bases aligning to TRBD1. CDR1 is MDHEN and CDR2 is SYDVKM in the germline V gene. CDR3 length: 16 residues. V was pared by 6 bases and J by 5 bases, with 12 bases of the junction left unmatched. CDR3 protein: CASRPRSTGEDQPQHF. Written as DNA, the CDR3 is TGTGCCAGCAGACCTCGATCGACAGGGGAGGATCAGCCCCAGCATTTT.

The V call is TRBV16, the J call TRBJ1-5; D possibly corresponds to TRBD1 (6 bases). This CDR3 is built from 15 residues. Trimming removed 1 base at V and 7 bases at J, with 14 bases between. Germline V lookup: CDR1 KGHSY, CDR2 FQNENV. The CDR3 DNA reads as TGTGCCAGCAGCCAATTACGGACAGCAGGCCAGCCCCAGCATTTT. It translates to CASSQLRTAGQPQHF.

This clone was recorded only once. The chain recombines TRBV20-1 with TRBJ2-5, with D perhaps TRBD1 (5 bases). The V end lost 3 bases, the J end lost 5 bases, and 13 bases lay between the germline ends. This CDR3 spans 13 amino acids. Germline V gives CDR1 DFQATT, CDR2 SNEGSKA (reference sequence). The CDR3 loop reads CSASMAGLETQYF. CDR3 coding DNA: TGCAGTGCTAGTATGGCAGGGCTGGAGACCCAGTACTTC.

The chain combines TRBV19 with TRBJ1-2, with D perhaps matching TRBD1 (6 bases). CDR1 LNHDA and CDR2 SQIVND come from the germline V gene (reference sequence). This CDR3 is 14 amino acids long. Deletions cut 3 bases from V and 3 bases from J, with 11 bases between. CDR3 loop: CASSITGPDYGYTF. The CDR3 nucleotides are TGTGCCAGTAGTATTACAGGGCCGGACTATGGCTACACCTTC.

The chain is built from TRBV20-1 and TRBJ2-5; no firm D call. The CDR3 sequence is 11 residues long. V lost 3 bases to trimming and J lost 8 bases, with 10 bases between them. Germline loops: CDR1 DFQATT, CDR2 SNEGSKA (reference sequence). Here the CDR3 DNA reads TGCAGTGCTAGTTCCCGGAGTACCCAGTACTTC. Encoded protein: CSASSRSTQYF.

The chain uses TRBV9 and TRBJ2-5, with D possibly being TRBD2 (5 bases). This CDR3 comprises 15 residues. Trimming shortened V by 1 base and J by 4 bases, and 14 bases separated the two germline ends. CDR1 SGDLS and CDR2 YYNGEE come from the germline V gene. The CDR3 sequence: CASSVSGMAGETQYF. The CDR3 DNA reads as TGTGCCAGCAGCGTAAGTGGGATGGCGGGAGAGACCCAGTACTTC.

CDR3 in amino acids: CAISVKDSGGTNEKLFF. The CDR3 DNA reads TGTGCCATCAGTGTTAAGGACAGTGGTGGAACTAATGAAAAACTGTTTTTT. The genes are TRBV10-3 and TRBJ1-4; perhaps TRBD1 as D (6 bases). V lost 4 bases, J lost 1 base, and 16 bases lay in between. The CDR3 has 17 residues. Germline V gene sequence: CDR1 ENHRY, CDR2 SYGVKD.

CDR3 residues: CASSLPGSQETQYF. CDR3 in DNA: TGTGCCAGCAGTCTACCGGGATCCCAAGAGACCCAGTACTTC. The chain uses TRBV28 and TRBJ2-5, with D possibly being TRBD2 (5 bases). The CDR3 runs to 14 residues. Trimming took off 5 bases at V and 1 base at J, with 11 bases between the two ends. Germline values: CDR1 MDHEN, CDR2 SYDVKM.

The chain recombines TRBV6-5 with TRBJ1-6; TRBD1 might be the D (5 bases). CDR3 length: 14 amino acids. Per the germline V gene, CDR1 is MNHEY and CDR2 is SVGAGI. V was pared by 6 bases and J by 7 bases, with 13 bases between. The CDR3 DNA is TGTGCCAGCAGCCGAAGCCAGGGAAATTCACCCCTCCACTTT. The encoded protein is CASSRSQGNSPLHF.

The V gene is TRBV19, the J gene TRBJ2-1; 8 positions match TRBD2. This CDR3 has 16 residues. The germline gives CDR1 LNHDA, CDR2 SQIVND (reference sequence). V lost 1 base to trimming and J lost 4 bases; unmatched junction nucleotides: 6. The CDR3 DNA is TGTGCCAGTAGTATAGGTAATAGCGGGACTTACAATGAGCAGTTCTTC. Translation gives CASSIGNSGTYNEQFF. Based on the CDR3 plus reference TRBV19 and TRBJ2-1, the full variable domain is DGGITQSPKYLFRKEGQNVTLSCEQNLNHDAMYWYRQDPGQGLRLIYYSQIVNDFQKGDIAEGYSVSREKKESFPLTVTSAQKNPTAFYLCASSIGNSGTYNEQFFGPGTRLTVL.

The chain carries TRBV19 and TRBJ1-1, with 8 bases that match TRBD1. The germline gives CDR1 LNHDA, CDR2 SQIVND (reference sequence). The junction had 7 bases not matched to a gene; V was cut back by 3 bases and J by 4 bases. The CDR3 covers 15 residues. In nucleotides, the CDR3 is TGTGCCAGTAGTATTGGACAGGGTTCGGTCACTGAAGCTTTCTTT. Translation: CASSIGQGSVTEAFF.

This clone was seen a few times. The chain recombines TRBV5-4 with TRBJ2-7, with 11 bases that match TRBD1. V shed 4 bases and J 6 bases; nucleotides not matched to a gene: 6. In germline, CDR1 is SGHNT, CDR2 YYREEE (reference sequence). The CDR3 runs to 14 residues. The DNA for the CDR3 is TGTGCCAGCAGCCTGGACAGGGGGCTGTCCGAGCAGTACTTC. Its translation: CASSLDRGLSEQYF.

The rearrangement links TRBV19 to TRBJ2-5; 8 bases fit TRBD2. The CDR3 has 16 amino acids. The junction had 14 bases not matched to a gene; V was cut back by 7 bases and J by 4 bases. CDR1 and CDR2 (germline): LNHDA, SQIVND (reference sequence). CDR3 bases: TGTGCCAGTAAAGGGGACGGGAGGGCCGGGGGAGAGACCCAGTACTTC. Translating it yields CASKGDGRAGGETQYF.

The chain carries TRBV28 and TRBJ1-1, with 8 bases that match TRBD1. V lost 8 bases, J lost 3 bases, and 8 bases stayed unmatched. This CDR3 has 14 amino acids. The germline V gene has CDR1 MDHEN and CDR2 SYDVKM. CDR3 in DNA: TGTGCCAGCCCCAGCTCGGGACAGGACACTGAAGCTTTCTTT. Translated: CASPSSGQDTEAFF.